This entry lists 30 T cell receptor beta chains sequenced from one sample in a study of blood T cell repertoires in COVID-19. Repertoires were generated with immunoSEQ multiplex PCR, while TCRdb's copy carries only in-frame clones and drops some. Among some 250,000 clones, about nine tenths were seen once, and the ten largest hold roughly 2.3%. The sequencing input was peripheral blood. The origin of the receptors is a man in his thirties or forties who had recovered from COVID-19.

A word on this clone: Mismatch with germline at one junction end may stem from a read error. The chain links TRBV5-1 to TRBJ2-5; possibly TRBD2 for D (7 bases). Germline CDR1 SGHRS, CDR2 YFSETQ. CDR3 length equals 15 residues. CDR3 DNA: TGCGCCAGCAGCCCCATAGAGGGGGGGCAAGCGACCCAGTACTTC. Residues: CASSPIEGGQATQYF.

The chain uses TRBV28 and TRBJ2-7; the match to TRBD1 covers 7 bases. Germline lookup yields CDR1 MDHEN and CDR2 SYDVKM. After removal of 8 bases from V and 2 bases from J, the junction contained 6 bases not matched to a gene. This CDR3 is built from 13 residues. CDR3 DNA sequence: TGTGCCAGCTCGGACAGGACCACCTACGAGCAGTACTTC. Translation: CASSDRTTYEQYF.

CDR3 nucleotides: TGTGCCAGCAGCTTAGTTTCGGGGGGTACTGAAGCTTTCTTT. Amino acids: CASSLVSGGTEAFF. J is TRBJ1-1 and V is TRBV11-2; a weak D match, TRBD1 (5 bases). CDR3 size: 14 residues. V was trimmed by 1 base and J by 5 bases, leaving 11 bases between them. Per germline, CDR1 SGHAT and CDR2 FQNNGV.

The rearrangement joins TRBV4-3 to TRBJ1-2; D unresolved. The CDR3 contains 18 residues. Germline V gene lookup returns CDR1 LGHNA and CDR2 YSLEER. V lost 0 bases to trimming and J lost 0 bases, with 17 bases between them. The CDR3: CASSQDLPRRLSNYGYTF. The CDR3 DNA reads TGCGCCAGCAGCCAAGATCTTCCGAGGCGCCTATCTAACTATGGCTACACCTTC.

This clone was detected only once. The chain recombines TRBV29-1 with TRBJ2-7, with a tentative D call TRBD1 (5 bases). The CDR3 is 13 amino acids. The germline gives CDR1 SQVTM, CDR2 ANQGSEA. Trimming removed 6 bases at V and 3 bases at J, with 15 bases between. DNA of the CDR3: TGCAGCGTCACAGGCGTAACTTACTACGAGCAGTACTTC. It codes for CSVTGVTYYEQYF.

The V and J genes are TRBV5-1 and TRBJ2-1; the D is unclear. The CDR3 has 13 residues. The V and J ends lost 0 bases and 2 bases respectively, with 3 bases between them. Germline loops: CDR1 SGHRS, CDR2 YFSETQ. CDR3 sequence reads: CASSLDTYNEQFF. Written as DNA, the CDR3 is TGCGCCAGCAGCTTGGACACCTACAATGAGCAGTTCTTC.

The V call is TRBV5-4, the J call TRBJ1-4, with 7 positions matching TRBD1. J was trimmed by 8 bases and V by 4 bases; bases with no gene match: 5. Germline V gene sequence: CDR1 SGHNT, CDR2 YYREEE (reference sequence). The CDR3 spans 13 residues. This CDR3 is CASSRDRVEKLFF. CDR3 DNA: TGTGCCAGCAGCCGAGACAGGGTCGAAAAACTGTTTTTT.

The rearrangement uses TRBV5-1 and TRBJ1-1; tentatively, D is TRBD1 (5 bases). The V gene lost 0 bases and the J gene lost 2 bases, with 17 bases spanning the gap. Germline V gene data show CDR1 as SGHRS and CDR2 as YFSETQ. The CDR3 loop spans 17 amino acids. In DNA form, the CDR3 reads TGCGCCAGCAGCTTGGCGCGGGGGATGATTATCAACACTGAAGCTTTCTTT. It codes for CASSLARGMIINTEAFF.

The chain combines TRBV18 with TRBJ1-3, with D unresolved. CDR3 length equals 17 residues. The V gene's germline CDR1 is KGHSH and CDR2 LQKENI. V was cut by 2 bases and J by 0 bases, with 14 bases left in between. The CDR3 nucleotides are TGTGCCAGCTCACCAACCGGGAGATGGGGCTCTGGAAACACCATATATTTT. Its translation is CASSPTGRWGSGNTIYF.

This rearrangement joins TRBV6-5 to TRBJ2-7; TRBD2 matches at 12 bases. With V trimmed by 0 bases and J by 6 bases, 6 bases remained unmatched. Per the germline V gene, CDR1 is MNHEY and CDR2 is SVGAGI. This CDR3 has 16 amino acids. CDR3 region: CASSYSFSGLAGEQYF. CDR3 bases: TGTGCCAGCAGTTACTCGTTTTCGGGACTAGCGGGCGAGCAGTACTTC.

The J gene is TRBJ1-3, the V gene TRBV5-5, with a weak D call TRBD1 (6 bases). The V end was cut by 2 bases, the J end by 0 bases, with 12 bases between. Germline CDR1 and CDR2: SGHKS and YYEKEE (reference sequence). The CDR3 has 16 residues. The CDR3 loop reads CASSLGQTISGNTIYF. The CDR3 nucleotides read TGTGCCAGCAGCTTAGGACAGACAATCTCTGGAAACACCATATATTTT.

The chain combines TRBV5-4 with TRBJ2-5, with D possibly being TRBD1 (5 bases). With 4 bases removed from V and 2 bases from J, the gap between germline ends came to 9 bases. CDR3 length: 13 amino acids. The germline CDR1 and CDR2 sequences are SGHNT and YYREEE (reference sequence). The CDR3 region is CASSQTAQETQYF. DNA of the CDR3: TGTGCCAGCAGCCAGACAGCACAAGAGACCCAGTACTTC.

V gene TRBV10-1 combines with J gene TRBJ1-4; D call uncertain. Between the trimmed V and J ends, which lost 6 bases and 4 bases, there was a span of 9 bases. Germline assignment: CDR1 WNHNN and CDR2 SYGVQD (reference sequence). The CDR3 is made up of 13 amino acids. CDR3 in amino acids: CASRRGVNEKLFF. The DNA for the CDR3 is TGCGCCAGCAGGCGGGGTGTTAATGAAAAACTGTTTTTT.

V gene TRBV2 combines with J gene TRBJ2-7; perhaps TRBD1 as D (7 bases). The germline V gene has CDR1 SNHLY and CDR2 FYNNEI. CDR3 length equals 19 residues. Trimming pared 4 bases from V and 3 bases from J, leaving 28 bases between. The CDR3 here is CASSGLRLEGASAYYEQYF. As DNA, the CDR3 is TGTGCCAGCAGTGGGTTACGGTTGGAGGGGGCTAGCGCCTACTACGAGCAGTACTTC.

In its sample, this clone was seen a few times. The rearrangement uses TRBV5-8 and TRBJ1-1; D unclear. The CDR3 is 16 amino acids. Germline CDR1 reads SGHTS; CDR2 reads YDEGEE. Trimming cost V 0 bases and J 2 bases, with 14 bases left between them. CDR3 sequence (DNA): TGTGCCAGCAGCTTGGCGGGGTCCCCAAAAAACACTGAAGCTTTCTTT. As protein: CASSLAGSPKNTEAFF.

V is TRBV7-2 and J is TRBJ1-1; 10 bases agree with TRBD1. Germline CDR1 is SGHTA and CDR2 is FQGNSA. With V trimmed by 4 bases and J by 8 bases, 4 bases remained unmatched. The CDR3 spans 13 residues. The CDR3 sequence is CASSWGQGTEAFF. Here the CDR3 DNA reads TGTGCCAGCAGCTGGGGACAGGGGACGGAAGCTTTCTTT.

The rearrangement uses TRBV2 and TRBJ2-6; the D gene is possibly TRBD1 (7 bases). CDR3 length: 17 amino acids. The germline V gene encodes CDR1 SNHLY and CDR2 FYNNEI. V was clipped by 1 base and J by 3 bases, with 13 bases between them. This chain's CDR3 is CASSEGRGLYGANVLTF. The DNA of the CDR3 is TGTGCCAGCAGTGAAGGGAGGGGGCTTTATGGGGCCAACGTCCTGACTTTC.

V is TRBV3-1 (or the pseudogene TRBV3-2) and J is TRBJ1-4, with D perhaps matching TRBD1 (5 bases). The CDR3 has 17 residues. V lost 0 bases to trimming and J lost 4 bases, with 15 bases between them. Germline values: CDR1 LGHDT, CDR2 YNNKEL (reference sequence). CDR3 sequence reads: CASSQDLMTEDNEKLFF. The CDR3 region has the DNA TGTGCCAGCAGCCAAGATTTGATGACAGAAGATAATGAAAAACTGTTTTTT.

This chain connects TRBV25-1 to TRBJ2-7; 8 bases match TRBD2. CDR1 and CDR2 (germline): MGHDK, SYGVNS. The V segment lost 3 bases and the J segment 4 bases; nucleotides outside the gene matches: 5. The CDR3 is made up of 14 amino acids. CDR3 sequence reads: CASSEDGGAYEQYF. The CDR3, as DNA: TGTGCCAGCAGTGAGGACGGGGGGGCGTACGAGCAGTACTTC.

The V and J genes are TRBV5-1 and TRBJ1-5, with D unclear. The CDR3 length is 16 residues. V gave up 4 bases and J gave up 2 bases, with 16 bases separating them. The germline gives CDR1 SGHRS, CDR2 YFSETQ. CDR3 DNA: TGCGCCAGCAGCCTAGGAGGATGGGGTGGCAATCAGCCCCAGCATTTT. The encoded protein is CASSLGGWGGNQPQHF.

V and J are TRBV30 and TRBJ2-1, with D perhaps TRBD1 (5 bases). V was pared by 4 bases and J by 1 base, with 11 bases between. Germline CDR1 reads GTSNPN; CDR2 reads SVGIG (reference sequence). This CDR3 spans 14 amino acids. Here the CDR3 reads CAWIQQVSYNEQFF. The CDR3 DNA follows: TGTGCCTGGATACAACAGGTTTCCTACAATGAGCAGTTCTTC.

The chain joins TRBV7-2 to TRBJ1-5; 9 bases map to TRBD1. CDR3 length: 15 residues. V shed 1 base, J shed 7 bases, and the junction held 5 bases outside the gene matches. From germline, CDR1 is SGHTA and CDR2 FQGNSA. CDR3 coding DNA: TGTGCCAGCAGCTTAGTCTCGGACAGGGGACAGCCCCAGCATTTT. It codes for CASSLVSDRGQPQHF.

The chain joins TRBV3-1 (or the pseudogene TRBV3-2) to TRBJ1-2; D is uncertain. The CDR3 sequence is 13 residues long. Germline V gene data show CDR1 as LGHDT and CDR2 as YNNKEL (reference sequence). Trimming cost V 6 bases and J 4 bases, with 12 bases left between them. The DNA of the CDR3 is TGTGCCAGCAGTCCCGGGGAGGGCTATGGCTACACCTTC. This codes for CASSPGEGYGYTF.

The rearrangement joins TRBV5-6 to TRBJ1-2; D call uncertain. Germline CDR1 SGHDT, CDR2 YYEEEE. V was clipped by 4 bases and J by 2 bases, with 9 bases between them. This CDR3 is built from 13 residues. CDR3 DNA sequence: TGTGCCAGCAGCCCTGGTCAGAACTATGGCTACACCTTC. It encodes CASSPGQNYGYTF.

This clone has a single count. The chain is built from TRBV11-2 and TRBJ2-7; possible D gene TRBD1, 6 bases. This CDR3 spans 12 amino acids. Trimming cost V 2 bases and J 13 bases, with 15 bases left between them. Germline-derived CDR1 and CDR2 are SGHAT and FQNNGV. The CDR3 DNA reads TGTGCCAGCAGCTTAAATATTGACAGGCCTTACTTC. Its protein product is CASSLNIDRPYF.

The chain couples TRBV10-3 to TRBJ2-7; D is perhaps TRBD2 (5 bases). The CDR3 covers 11 residues. Trimming stripped 9 bases from V and 6 bases from J, with 12 bases between. Per germline, CDR1 ENHRY and CDR2 SYGVKD. The CDR3, as DNA: TGTGCCATAAGGGCTGGAGGCGAGCAGTACTTC. As protein: CAIRAGGEQYF.

V usage is TRBV30 and J usage is TRBJ1-5; D is undetermined. CDR3 length: 13 amino acids. Trimming pared 5 bases from V and 3 bases from J, leaving 11 bases between. Germline CDR1 is GTSNPN and CDR2 is SVGIG (reference sequence). CDR3 sequence reads: CAWSMSTNQPQHF. The CDR3 DNA is TGTGCCTGGTCTATGAGCACCAATCAGCCCCAGCATTTT. Based on the CDR3 plus reference TRBV30 and TRBJ1-5, the full variable domain is SQTIHQWPATLVQPVGSPLSLECTVEGTSNPNLYWYRQAAGRGLQLLFYSVGIGQISSEVPQNLSASRPQDRQFILSSKKLLLSDSGFYLCAWSMSTNQPQHFGDGTRLSIL.

The chain employs TRBV20-1 and TRBJ2-1; 8 bases align to TRBD2. V was pared by 3 bases and J by 5 bases, with 21 bases of the junction left unmatched. The CDR3 length is 19 residues. Germline CDR1 reads DFQATT; CDR2 reads SNEGSKA (reference sequence). The CDR3 region is CSASDTRAPRAGVDNEQFF. CDR3 sequence (DNA): TGCAGTGCTAGTGACACCCGCGCGCCCAGAGCGGGGGTTGACAATGAGCAGTTCTTC.

V and J are TRBV6-1 and TRBJ2-1; D call uncertain. Germline CDR1 is MNHNS and CDR2 is SASEGT. With 1 base removed from V and 3 bases from J, the gap between germline ends came to 7 bases. This CDR3 comprises 14 residues. DNA for the CDR3: TGTGCCAGCAGTGAAGGTAAGAGCTACAATGAGCAGTTCTTC. Its protein product is CASSEGKSYNEQFF.

This clone was picked up a small number of times. This chain links TRBV10-1 with TRBJ2-7; 11 bases map to TRBD1. This CDR3 is 16 amino acids long. Germline values: CDR1 WNHNN, CDR2 SYGVQD (reference sequence). The J segment lost 6 bases and the V segment lost 7 bases, leaving 14 bases of the junction unmatched. CDR3 coding DNA: TGCGCCAGCATGGGTTCACCGGGACAGGGGGTTGGCGAGCAGTACTTC. Protein sequence: CASMGSPGQGVGEQYF.